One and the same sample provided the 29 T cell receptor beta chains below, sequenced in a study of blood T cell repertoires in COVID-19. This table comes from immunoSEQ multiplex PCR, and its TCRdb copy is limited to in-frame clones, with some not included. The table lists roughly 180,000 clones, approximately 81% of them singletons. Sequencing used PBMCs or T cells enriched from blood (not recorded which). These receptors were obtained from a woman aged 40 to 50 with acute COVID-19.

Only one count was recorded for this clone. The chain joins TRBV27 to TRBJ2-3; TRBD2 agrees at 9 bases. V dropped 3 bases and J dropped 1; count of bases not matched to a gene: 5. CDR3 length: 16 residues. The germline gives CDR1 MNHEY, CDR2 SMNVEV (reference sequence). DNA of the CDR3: TGTGCCAGCAGTTTCCTAGCGGGACTGGGCACAGATACGCAGTATTTT. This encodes CASSFLAGLGTDTQYF.

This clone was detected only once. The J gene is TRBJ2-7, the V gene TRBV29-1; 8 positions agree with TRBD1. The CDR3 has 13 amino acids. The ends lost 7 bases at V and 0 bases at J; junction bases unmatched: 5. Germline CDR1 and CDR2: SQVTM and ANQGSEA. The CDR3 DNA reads TGCAGCGCAGGGGGCTGGAGCTCCTACGAGCAGTACTTC. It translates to CSAGGWSSYEQYF.

The CDR3, as DNA: TGTGCCAGCAGCGCACTCCCGGGGGGCTCACCCCTCCACTTT. It specifies CASSALPGGSPLHF. The chain has TRBV2 and TRBJ1-6; weak D call: TRBD1 (6 bases). The germline V and J ends were trimmed by 6 bases and 10 bases, with 16 bases remaining between them. The CDR3 runs to 14 residues. The germline V gene encodes CDR1 SNHLY and CDR2 FYNNEI.

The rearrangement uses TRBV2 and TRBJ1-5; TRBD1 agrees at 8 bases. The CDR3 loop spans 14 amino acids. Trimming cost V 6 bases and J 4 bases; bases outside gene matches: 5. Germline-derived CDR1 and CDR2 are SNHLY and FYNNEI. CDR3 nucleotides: TGTGCCAGCAGAGCCCGGACAGGGAATCAGCCCCAGCATTTT. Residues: CASRARTGNQPQHF.

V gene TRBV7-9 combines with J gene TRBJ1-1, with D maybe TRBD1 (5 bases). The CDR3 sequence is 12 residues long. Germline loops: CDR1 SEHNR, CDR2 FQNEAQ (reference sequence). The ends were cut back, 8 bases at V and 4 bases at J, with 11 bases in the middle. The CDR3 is CASLRGSTEAFF. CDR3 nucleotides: TGTGCCAGCTTGCGGGGGAGCACTGAAGCTTTCTTT.

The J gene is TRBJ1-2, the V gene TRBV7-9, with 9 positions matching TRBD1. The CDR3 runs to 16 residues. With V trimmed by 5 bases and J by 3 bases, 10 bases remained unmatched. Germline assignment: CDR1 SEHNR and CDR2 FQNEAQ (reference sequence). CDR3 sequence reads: CASSGRTGVIDYGYTF. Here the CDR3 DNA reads TGTGCCAGCAGCGGACGGACAGGGGTTATAGACTATGGCTACACCTTC.

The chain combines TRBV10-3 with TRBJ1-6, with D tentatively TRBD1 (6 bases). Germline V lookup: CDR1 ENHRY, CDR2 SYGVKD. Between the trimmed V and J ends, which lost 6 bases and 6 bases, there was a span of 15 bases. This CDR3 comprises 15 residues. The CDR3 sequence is CAIRQFTGFNSPLHF. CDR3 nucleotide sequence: TGTGCCATCAGGCAATTTACAGGGTTTAATTCACCCCTCCACTTT.

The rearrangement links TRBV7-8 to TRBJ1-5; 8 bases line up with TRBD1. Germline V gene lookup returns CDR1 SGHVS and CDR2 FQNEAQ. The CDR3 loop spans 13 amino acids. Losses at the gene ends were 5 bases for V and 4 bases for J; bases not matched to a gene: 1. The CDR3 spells CASSGTGNQPQHF. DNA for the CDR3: TGTGCCAGCAGCGGGACAGGAAATCAGCCCCAGCATTTT.

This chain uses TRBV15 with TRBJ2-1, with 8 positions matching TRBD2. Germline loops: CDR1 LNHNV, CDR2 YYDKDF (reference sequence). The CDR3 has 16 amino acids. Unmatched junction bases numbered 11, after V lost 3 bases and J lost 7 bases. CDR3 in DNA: TGTGCCACCAGCAGGAGGCGGGAGGAAAGGGGGAATGAGCAGTTCTTC. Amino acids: CATSRRREERGNEQFF.

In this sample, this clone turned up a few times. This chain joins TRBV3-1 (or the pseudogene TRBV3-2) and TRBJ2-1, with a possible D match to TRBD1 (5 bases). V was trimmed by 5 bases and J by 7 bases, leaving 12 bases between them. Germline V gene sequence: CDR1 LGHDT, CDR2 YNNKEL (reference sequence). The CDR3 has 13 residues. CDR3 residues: CASSVSRVNEQFF. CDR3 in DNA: TGTGCCAGCAGCGTTAGCAGGGTAAATGAGCAGTTCTTC.

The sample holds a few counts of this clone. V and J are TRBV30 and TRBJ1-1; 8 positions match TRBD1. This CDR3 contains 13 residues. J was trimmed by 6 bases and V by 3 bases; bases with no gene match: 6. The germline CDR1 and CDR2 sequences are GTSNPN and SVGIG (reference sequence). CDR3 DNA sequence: TGTGCCTGGAGCCCGGACAGGGTTTCTGAAGCTTTCTTT. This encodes CAWSPDRVSEAFF.

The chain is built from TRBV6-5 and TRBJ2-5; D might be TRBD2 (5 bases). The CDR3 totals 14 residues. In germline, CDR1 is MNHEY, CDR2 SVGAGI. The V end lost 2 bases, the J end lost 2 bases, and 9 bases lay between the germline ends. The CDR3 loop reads CASSYRGIQETQYF. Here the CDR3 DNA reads TGTGCCAGCAGTTACAGAGGGATTCAAGAGACCCAGTACTTC.

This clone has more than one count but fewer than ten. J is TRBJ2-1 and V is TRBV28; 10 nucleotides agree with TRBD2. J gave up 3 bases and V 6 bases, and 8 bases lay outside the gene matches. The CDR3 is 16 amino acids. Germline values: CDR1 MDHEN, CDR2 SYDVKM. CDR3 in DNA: TGTGCCAGCAGCCCTGGAAGCGGGAGGGGCTACAATGAGCAGTTCTTC. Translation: CASSPGSGRGYNEQFF.

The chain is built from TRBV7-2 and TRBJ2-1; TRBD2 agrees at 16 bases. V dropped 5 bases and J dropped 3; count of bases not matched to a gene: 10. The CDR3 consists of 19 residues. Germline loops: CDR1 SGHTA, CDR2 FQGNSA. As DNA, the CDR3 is TGTGCCAGCAGCGGTCCGGGACTAGCGGGAGGGTATAGCTACAATGAGCAGTTCTTC. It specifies CASSGPGLAGGYSYNEQFF.

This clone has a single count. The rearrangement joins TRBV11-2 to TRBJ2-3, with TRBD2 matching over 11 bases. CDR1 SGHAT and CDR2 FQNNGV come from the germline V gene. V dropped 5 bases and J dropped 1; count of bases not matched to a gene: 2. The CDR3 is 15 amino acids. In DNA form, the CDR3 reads TGTGCCAGCAGCGAGGGACTAGCGGGCACAGATACGCAGTATTTT. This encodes CASSEGLAGTDTQYF.

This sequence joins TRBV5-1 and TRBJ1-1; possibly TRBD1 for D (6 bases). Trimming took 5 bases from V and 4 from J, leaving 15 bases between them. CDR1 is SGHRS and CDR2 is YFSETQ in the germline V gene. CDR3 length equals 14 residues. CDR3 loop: CASRIQGGGTEAFF. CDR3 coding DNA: TGCGCCAGCAGAATACAGGGTGGTGGCACTGAAGCTTTCTTT.

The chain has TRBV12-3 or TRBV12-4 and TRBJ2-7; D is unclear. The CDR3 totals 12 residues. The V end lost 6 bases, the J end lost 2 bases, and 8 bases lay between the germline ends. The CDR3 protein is CASRRFPYEQYV. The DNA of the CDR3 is TGTGCCAGCAGGCGATTCCCCTACGAGCAGTACGTC.

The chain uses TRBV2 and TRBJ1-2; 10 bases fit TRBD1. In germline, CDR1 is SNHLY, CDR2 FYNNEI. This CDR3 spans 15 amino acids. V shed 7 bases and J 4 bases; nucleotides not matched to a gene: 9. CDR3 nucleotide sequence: TGTGCCAGCATGGCTACCGGGACAGGGGCCTATGGCTACACCTTC. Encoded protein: CASMATGTGAYGYTF.

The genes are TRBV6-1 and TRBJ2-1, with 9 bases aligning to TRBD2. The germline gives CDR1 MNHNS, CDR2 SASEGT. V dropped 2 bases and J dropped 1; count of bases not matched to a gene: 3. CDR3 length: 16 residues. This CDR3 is CASSEKAGGSYNEQFF. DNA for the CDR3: TGTGCCAGCAGTGAAAAGGCGGGAGGGTCCTACAATGAGCAGTTCTTC.

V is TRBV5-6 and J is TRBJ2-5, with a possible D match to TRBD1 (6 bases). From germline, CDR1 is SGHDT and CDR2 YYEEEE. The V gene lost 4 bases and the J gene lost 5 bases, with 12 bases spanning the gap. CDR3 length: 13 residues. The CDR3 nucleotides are TGTGCCAGCAGCCCTGGACAGTTGGAGACCCAGTACTTC. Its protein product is CASSPGQLETQYF.

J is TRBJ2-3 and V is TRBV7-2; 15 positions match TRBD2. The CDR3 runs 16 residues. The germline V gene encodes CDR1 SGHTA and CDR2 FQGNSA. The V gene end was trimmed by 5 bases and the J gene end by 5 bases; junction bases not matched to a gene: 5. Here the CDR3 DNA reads TGTGCCAGCAGCCCAGGACTAGCGGGGGGGAGAGATACGCAGTATTTT. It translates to CASSPGLAGGRDTQYF.

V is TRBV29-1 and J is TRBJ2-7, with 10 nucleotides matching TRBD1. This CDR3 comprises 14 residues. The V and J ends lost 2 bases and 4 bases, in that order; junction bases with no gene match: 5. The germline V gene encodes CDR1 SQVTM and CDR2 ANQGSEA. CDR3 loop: CSVELDRGQYEQYF. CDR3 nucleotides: TGCAGCGTTGAACTTGACAGGGGGCAGTACGAGCAGTACTTC.

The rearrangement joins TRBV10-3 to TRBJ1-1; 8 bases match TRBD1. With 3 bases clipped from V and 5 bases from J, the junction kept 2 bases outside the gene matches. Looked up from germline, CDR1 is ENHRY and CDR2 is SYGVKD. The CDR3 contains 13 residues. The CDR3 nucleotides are TGTGCCATCAGTGAACAGGGGGGTACTGAAGCTTTCTTT. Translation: CAISEQGGTEAFF.

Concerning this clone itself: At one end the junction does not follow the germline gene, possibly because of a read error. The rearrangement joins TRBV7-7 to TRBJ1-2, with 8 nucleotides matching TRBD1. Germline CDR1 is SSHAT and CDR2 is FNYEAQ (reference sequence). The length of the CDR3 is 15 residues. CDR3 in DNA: TGTGCTAGCAACTCCGTGGACAGGGTAAACTATGGCTACACCTTC. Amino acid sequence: CASNSVDRVNYGYTF.

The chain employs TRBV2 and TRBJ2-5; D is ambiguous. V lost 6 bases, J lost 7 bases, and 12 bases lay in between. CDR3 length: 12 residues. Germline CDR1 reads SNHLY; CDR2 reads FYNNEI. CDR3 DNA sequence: TGTGCCAGCAGGGTAGATATCGGGACCCAGTACTTC. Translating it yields CASRVDIGTQYF.

The CDR3 coding sequence is TGTGCCAGTAGTACGGACAGACTGGGCCAGCCCCAGCATTTT. This gives the protein CASSTDRLGQPQHF. This sequence joins TRBV19 and TRBJ1-5; possibly TRBD1 for D (6 bases). CDR3 length: 14 amino acids. With 4 bases removed from V and 7 bases from J, the gap between germline ends came to 14 bases. The germline gives CDR1 LNHDA, CDR2 SQIVND (reference sequence).

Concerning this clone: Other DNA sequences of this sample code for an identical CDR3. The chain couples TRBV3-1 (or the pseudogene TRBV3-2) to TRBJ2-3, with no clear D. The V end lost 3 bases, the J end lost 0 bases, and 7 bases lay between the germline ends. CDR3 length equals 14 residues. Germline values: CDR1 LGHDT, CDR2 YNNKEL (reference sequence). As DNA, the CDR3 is TGTGCCAGCAGCCAGAGAGAAAGCACAGATACGCAGTATTTT. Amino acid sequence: CASSQRESTDTQYF.

DNA of the CDR3: TGCGCCAGCAGGGCTGGACAGGGAGGCGATGGCTACACCTTC. Its protein product is CASRAGQGGDGYTF. This rearrangement joins TRBV4-1 to TRBJ1-2; 8 positions agree with TRBD1. The CDR3 has 14 residues. Germline V gene sequence: CDR1 MGHRA, CDR2 YSYEKL. After removal of 6 bases from V and 6 bases from J, the junction contained 9 bases not matched to a gene.

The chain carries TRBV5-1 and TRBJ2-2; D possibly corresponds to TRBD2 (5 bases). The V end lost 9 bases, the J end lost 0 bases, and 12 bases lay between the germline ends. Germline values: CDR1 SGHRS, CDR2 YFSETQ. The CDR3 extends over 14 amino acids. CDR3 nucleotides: TGCGCCACCGGGGAGACGTCGAACACCGGGGAGCTGTTTTTT. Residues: CATGETSNTGELFF.